This entry lists 21 T cell receptor beta chains sequenced from one sample in a study of radiotherapy plus CTLA-4 blockade in lung cancer. Clones were sequenced by immunoSEQ multiplex PCR, and TCRdb holds only the in-frame ones, with some missing. The sample has 90,000 to 100,000 clones, roughly 74% seen once. The material sequenced was peripheral blood, taken from a patient treated with radiotherapy plus ipilimumab. The receptors stem from a human donor with non-small cell lung cancer who had a partial response to radiotherapy plus ipilimumab. Some clones in this sample may be carry-over from other donors' samples.

This rearrangement joins TRBV19 to TRBJ2-7, with D perhaps matching TRBD1 (5 bases). CDR3 length: 15 residues. Germline assignment: CDR1 LNHDA and CDR2 SQIVND (reference sequence). Trimming cost V 3 bases and J 0 bases, with 12 bases left between them. This CDR3 is CASSIDRRASYEQYF. DNA of the CDR3: TGTGCCAGTAGTATTGACAGACGGGCCTCCTACGAGCAGTACTTC.

The chain recombines TRBV5-1 with TRBJ1-1; D not resolved. This CDR3 spans 13 amino acids. Trimming took 1 base from V and 1 from J, leaving 5 bases between them. The germline gives CDR1 SGHRS, CDR2 YFSETQ. CDR3 amino acids: CASSLTANTEAFF. In DNA form, the CDR3 reads TGCGCCAGCAGCTTGACAGCGAACACTGAAGCTTTCTTT.

The chain recombines TRBV5-1 with TRBJ2-3, with TRBD2 as a possible D gene (5 bases). V was pared by 2 bases and J by 2 bases, with 24 bases between. CDR1 and CDR2 (germline): SGHRS, YFSETQ. CDR3 length: 19 residues. The chain's CDR3 is CASSLPREAATFTTDTQYF. The CDR3 coding sequence is TGCGCCAGCAGCTTACCACGAGAAGCGGCGACCTTCACCACAGATACGCAGTATTTT.

The J gene is TRBJ2-7, the V gene TRBV7-2, with 10 bases lining up with TRBD2. V lost 2 bases, J lost 8 bases, and 6 bases stayed unmatched. The CDR3 runs 14 residues. CDR1 and CDR2 (germline): SGHTA, FQGNSA. The CDR3, as DNA: TGTGCCAGCAGCTTAACAGCACTAGCGGGGAAGCAGTACTTC. Its translation: CASSLTALAGKQYF. Full variable domain (missing parts from reference TRBV7-2 and TRBJ2-7): GAGVSQSPSNKVTEKGKDVELRCDPISGHTALYWYRQSLGQGLEFLIYFQGNSAPDKSGLPSDRFSAERTGGSVSTLTIQRTQQEDSAVYLCASSLTALAGKQYFGPGTRLTVT.

This clone was detected only a few times. V is TRBV28 and J is TRBJ2-2; D not certain. Germline CDR1 is MDHEN and CDR2 is SYDVKM. Between the trimmed V and J ends, which lost 5 bases and 6 bases, there was a span of 25 bases. The CDR3 extends over 18 amino acids. The CDR3 sequence: CASSTLTTETPWPGELFF. CDR3 coding DNA: TGTGCCAGCAGTACCCTCACCACCGAAACGCCTTGGCCCGGGGAGCTGTTTTTT.

The V gene is TRBV7-7, the J gene TRBJ2-5, with 11 bases that match TRBD1. The ends lost 5 bases at V and 2 bases at J; junction bases unmatched: 7. The CDR3 extends over 16 amino acids. Germline values: CDR1 SSHAT, CDR2 FNYEAQ (reference sequence). The CDR3 here is CASSQGTGGIQETQYF. The DNA of the CDR3 is TGTGCCAGCAGCCAGGGGACAGGGGGTATACAAGAGACCCAGTACTTC. Using reference TRBV7-7 and TRBJ2-5 for the parts outside the CDR3, the full variable domain is GAGVSQSPRYKVTKRGQDVTLRCDPISSHATLYWYQQALGQGPEFLTYFNYEAQPDKSGLPSDRFSAERPEGSISTLTIQRTEQRDSAMYRCASSQGTGGIQETQYFGPGTRLLVL.

This sequence joins TRBV7-9 and TRBJ2-1; 11 nucleotides align to TRBD2. Germline CDR1 and CDR2: SEHNR and FQNEAQ (reference sequence). The V gene end was trimmed by 0 bases and the J gene end by 6 bases; junction bases not matched to a gene: 13. The CDR3 is made up of 19 amino acids. The CDR3: CASSLARLAGGPTFNEQFF. In DNA, the CDR3 is TGTGCCAGCAGCTTAGCGCGCCTAGCGGGGGGCCCAACCTTCAATGAGCAGTTCTTC. Full variable domain (remainder filled in from reference TRBV7-9 and TRBJ2-1): DTGVSQNPRHKITKRGQNVTFRCDPISEHNRLYWYRQTLGQGPEFLTYFQNEAQLEKSRLLSDRFSAERPKGSFSTLEIQRTEQGDSAMYLCASSLARLAGGPTFNEQFFGPGTRLTVL.

The CDR3 DNA sequence: TGTGCCAGCAGCTTGCAAGGGACAGGGAGGAACTATGGCTACACCTTC. It translates to CASSLQGTGRNYGYTF. The chain combines TRBV5-5 with TRBJ1-2, with TRBD1 matching over 9 bases. J was trimmed by 2 bases and V by 1 base; bases with no gene match: 6. The germline gives CDR1 SGHKS, CDR2 YYEKEE (reference sequence). This CDR3 has 16 residues.

The rearrangement joins TRBV7-2 to TRBJ2-7, with 10 bases that match TRBD2. The CDR3 sequence is 14 residues long. CDR1 and CDR2 from the germline V gene are SGHTA and FQGNSA. V was clipped by 3 bases and J by 6 bases; unmatched bases: 5. CDR3 bases: TGTGCCAGCAGCTTTGGGGGACTAGCGATCGAGCAGTACTTC. This codes for CASSFGGLAIEQYF.

The rearrangement uses TRBV9 and TRBJ2-1, with 8 positions matching TRBD2. CDR3 size: 16 residues. The germline CDR1 and CDR2 sequences are SGDLS and YYNGEE. With V trimmed by 0 bases and J by 3 bases, 5 bases remained unmatched. This chain's CDR3 is CASSVGSSGYYNEQFF. In DNA, the CDR3 is TGTGCCAGCAGCGTAGGTTCTAGCGGGTACTACAATGAGCAGTTCTTC.

The rearrangement links TRBV5-1 to TRBJ1-2, with TRBD1 as a possible D gene (6 bases). CDR1 is SGHRS and CDR2 is YFSETQ in the germline V gene. The CDR3 has 13 residues. Trimming removed 3 bases at V and 4 bases at J, with 10 bases between. As DNA, the CDR3 is TGCGCCAGCAGCTCAGGGGTTGCCTATGGCTACACCTTC. Amino acids: CASSSGVAYGYTF. The variable domain in full, with the rest retrieved from reference TRBV5-1 and TRBJ1-2, is KAGVTQTPRYLIKTRGQQVTLSCSPISGHRSVSWYQQTPGQGLQFLFEYFSETQRNKGNFPGRFSGRQFSNSRSEMNVSTLELGDSALYLCASSSGVAYGYTFGSGTRLTVV.

The V call is TRBV5-1, the J call TRBJ2-3; 7 positions agree with TRBD1. After removal of 0 bases from V and 3 bases from J, the junction contained 7 bases not matched to a gene. Germline lookup yields CDR1 SGHRS and CDR2 YFSETQ. This CDR3 is built from 16 residues. The CDR3 loop reads CASSLAARQGTDTQYF. The CDR3 DNA reads TGCGCCAGCAGCTTGGCCGCGAGACAGGGTACAGATACGCAGTATTTT.

The count of this clone is one. CDR3 nucleotides: TGTGCCAGCAGCCAATTGCGAGGGCGCGGCTACACCTTC. Its protein product is CASSQLRGRGYTF. This chain uses TRBV14 with TRBJ1-2; no clear D. Germline CDR1 reads SGHDN; CDR2 reads FVKESK. The CDR3 length is 13 residues. V was cut by 2 bases and J by 8 bases, with 12 bases left in between.

This clone is medium-sized within its sample. The chain joins TRBV9 to TRBJ1-4; tentatively, D is TRBD1 (5 bases). CDR3 length: 14 amino acids. Trimming took 0 bases from V and 5 from J, leaving 8 bases between them. Germline CDR1 is SGDLS and CDR2 is YYNGEE. The CDR3 region has the DNA TGTGCCAGCAGCGTAGTGGGGGGAAATGAAAAACTGTTTTTT. Translating gives CASSVVGGNEKLFF.

The chain couples TRBV28 to TRBJ2-5, with 9 bases lining up with TRBD2. This CDR3 contains 15 residues. Trimming removed 8 bases from V and 5 bases from J; junction bases left unmatched: 12. Per germline, CDR1 MDHEN and CDR2 SYDVKM. DNA of the CDR3: TGTGCCAGCCTCCGCGCGGGAGGGCCTGGGGAGACCCAGTACTTC. It specifies CASLRAGGPGETQYF.

As concerns this clone: Germline is not matched at one junction end, which may reflect a read error. The genes are TRBV7-9 and TRBJ2-3, with no clear D. The germline gives CDR1 SEHNR, CDR2 FQNEAQ (reference sequence). The CDR3 runs 14 residues. The CDR3 nucleotides read TGTGCCAGCAGCTTAGGTATGAGCATAGATACGCAGTATTTT. Protein: CASSLGMSIDTQYF.

This clone was seen just once. This chain uses TRBV10-2 with TRBJ2-7; TRBD2 matches at 8 bases. The CDR3 consists of 13 residues. V gave up 6 bases and J gave up 4 bases; unmatched junction bases: 5. Looked up from germline, CDR1 is WSHSY and CDR2 is SAAADI. CDR3 amino acids: CASRSGRRYEQYF. CDR3 nucleotides: TGCGCCAGCAGGAGCGGGAGAAGGTACGAGCAGTACTTC.

This clone was counted a few times. CDR3 bases: TGTGCCAGCAGTGCCTTACAGGGGAGCGAGCAGTACTTC. Its translation: CASSALQGSEQYF. The genes are TRBV6-1 and TRBJ2-7; TRBD1 matches 7 bases. CDR1 and CDR2 (germline): MNHNS, SASEGT. V lost 4 bases, J lost 6 bases, and 6 bases stayed unmatched. CDR3 length: 13 residues.

This clone was observed a few times. V gene TRBV15 combines with J gene TRBJ2-1, with TRBD2 matching 10 bases. Trimming took 1 base from V and 3 from J; bases not matched to a gene: 12. The CDR3 sequence is 19 residues long. CDR1 is LNHNV and CDR2 is YYDKDF in the germline V gene (reference sequence). CDR3 DNA: TGTGCCACCAGCAGAGCCCCAGCTAGCGGGAGAGGGAACTACAATGAGCAGTTCTTC. It yields the protein CATSRAPASGRGNYNEQFF. The variable domain in full, completed from reference TRBV15 and TRBJ2-1, reads DAMVIQNPRYQVTQFGKPVTLSCSQTLNHNVMYWYQQKSSQAPKLLFHYYDKDFNNEADTPDNFQSRRPNTSFCFLDIRSPGLGDTAMYLCATSRAPASGRGNYNEQFFGPGTRLTVL.

In DNA, the CDR3 is TGTGCCAGCAGCCCCCTAGCGGGAGTCTCAAATGAGCAGTTCTTC. This sequence encodes CASSPLAGVSNEQFF. V and J are TRBV5-5 and TRBJ2-1; 10 nucleotides align to TRBD2. V was pared by 4 bases and J by 7 bases, with 8 bases of the junction left unmatched. The germline gives CDR1 SGHKS, CDR2 YYEKEE (reference sequence). This CDR3 comprises 15 residues.

The chain employs TRBV4-1 and TRBJ1-2, with D possibly TRBD1 on 6 matching bases. CDR3 length: 15 amino acids. V gave up 6 bases and J gave up 6 bases, with 20 bases separating them. Germline V gene lookup returns CDR1 MGHRA and CDR2 YSYEKL. Here the CDR3 DNA reads TGCGCCAGCAGTCGCACAAACCTCAGGGGTAATGGCTACACCTTC. Translated: CASSRTNLRGNGYTF.